This T cell receptor beta chain comes out of a study of the immune and genomic landscape of osteosarcoma. This clone was counted once. Trimming shortened V by 5 bases and J by 2 bases, and 12 bases separated the two germline ends. Germline assignment: CDR1 SGHTA and CDR2 FQGNSA. The CDR3 totals 15 residues. Here immunoSEQ multiplex PCR was the method, and the copy in TCRdb shows in-frame clones only, minus some. This sample has around 2,600 clones, with roughly 80% found just once. What was sequenced was metastatic tumor tissue from the lung. V gene TRBV7-2 combines with J gene TRBJ1-4; a possible D gene is TRBD1 (6 bases). This sequence was found in a woman between 18 and 29 years old with osteosarcoma. CDR3 DNA: TGTGCCAGCAGCCGAACAGGGACCACTAATGAAAAACTGTTTTTT. Its translation is CASSRTGTTNEKLFF. The full variable domain, rest sourced from reference TRBV7-2 and TRBJ1-4, is GAGVSQSPSNKVTEKGKDVELRCDPISGHTALYWYRQSLGQGLEFLIYFQGNSAPDKSGLPSDRFSAERTGGSVSTLTIQRTQQEDSAVYLCASSRTGTTNEKLFFGSGTQLSVL.